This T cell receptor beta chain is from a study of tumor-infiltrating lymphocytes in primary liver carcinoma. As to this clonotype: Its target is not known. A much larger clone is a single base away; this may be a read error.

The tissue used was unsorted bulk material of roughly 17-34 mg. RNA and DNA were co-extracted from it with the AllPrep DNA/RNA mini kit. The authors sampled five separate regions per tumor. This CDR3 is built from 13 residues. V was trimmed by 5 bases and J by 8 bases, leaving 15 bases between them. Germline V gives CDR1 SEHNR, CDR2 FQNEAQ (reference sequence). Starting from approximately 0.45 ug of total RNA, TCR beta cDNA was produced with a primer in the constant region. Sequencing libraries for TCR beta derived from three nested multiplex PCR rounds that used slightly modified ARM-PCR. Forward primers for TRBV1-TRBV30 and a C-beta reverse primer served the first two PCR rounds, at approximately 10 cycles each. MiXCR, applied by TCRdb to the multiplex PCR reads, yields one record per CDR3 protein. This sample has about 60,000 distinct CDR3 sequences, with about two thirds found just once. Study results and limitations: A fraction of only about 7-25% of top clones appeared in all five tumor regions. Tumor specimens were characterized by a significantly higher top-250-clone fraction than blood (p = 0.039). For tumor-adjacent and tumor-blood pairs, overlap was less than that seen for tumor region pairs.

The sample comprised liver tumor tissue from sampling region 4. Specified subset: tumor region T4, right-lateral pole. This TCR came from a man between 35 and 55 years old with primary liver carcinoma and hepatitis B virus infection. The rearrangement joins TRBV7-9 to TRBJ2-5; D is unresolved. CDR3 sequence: CASSMDRTGTQYF. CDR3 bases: TGTGCCAGCAGCATGGACCGGACCGGCACCCAGTACTTC.